A single T cell receptor beta chain is shown here with its context. Additional DNA sequences in this sample encode the identical CDR3. CDR3 size: 14 residues. Germline lookup yields CDR1 MDHEN and CDR2 SYDVKM. Trimming took off 2 bases at V and 0 bases at J, with 8 bases between the two ends. These data are taken from a study of cytomegalovirus exposure and HLA in healthy donors. As for the study in general: Within the Caucasian-associated ancestry cluster were 65% to 85% of the roughly 380 genotyped donors.

The PCR used 60 Vbeta and 13 Jbeta primers. The data were produced by immunoSEQ multiplex PCR, yet TCRdb's version contains in-frame clones alone and is incomplete. The table includes about 160,000 clones, around four fifths detected once. This TCR was sampled from a man aged 18 to 30 in good health and CMV-seronegative. The sequencing sample was made of PBMCs. The chain has TRBV28 and TRBJ2-7, with D perhaps TRBD1 (5 bases). The CDR3 here is CASSLAGRSYEQYF. The CDR3 nucleotides read TGTGCCAGCAGTTTAGCAGGGCGCTCCTACGAGCAGTACTTC.